A selection of T cell receptor beta chains follows, all from one sample in a study of blood T cell repertoires in COVID-19. Libraries were prepared by immunoSEQ multiplex PCR; TCRdb keeps only in-frame clonotypes and omits some of them. The repertoire holds 75,000 to 100,000 clones, with approximately 84% as singletons. The sample taken for sequencing was peripheral blood. These receptors all stem from a woman of 80 years or more with acute or convalescent COVID-19. Both conserved end residues are part of each CDR3. The size entry is marked missing in some rows and otherwise reads once, few, many or a size class.

TRBJ1-2 | TRBV7-9 | - | CASSFNPGSSYGYTF
TRBJ2-3 | TRBV27 | - | CASSTPGQSTDTQYF
TRBJ1-1 | TRBV6-4 | - | CASKGDSLNTEAFF
TRBJ1-6 | TRBV19 | - | CASSTRQGNSPLHF
TRBJ2-5 | TRBV2 | - | CASTKDSQETQYF
TRBJ2-5 | TRBV5-4 | - | CASSLARGAREETQYF
TRBJ2-7 | TRBV19 | - | CASSGQTGNEQYF
TRBJ2-6 | TRBV9 | once | CASSVADSGANVLTF
TRBJ2-5 | TRBV28 | - | CASRVPGQGAVIEYF
TRBJ2-3 | TRBV5-1 | - | CASSLTSGGPSTDTQYF
TRBJ1-2 | TRBV28 | once | CASSSGPGTGDGGYTF
TRBJ2-6 | TRBV6-5 | - | CASNGGSSGANVLTF
TRBJ1-1 | TRBV7-9 | - | CASSPRRGSTEAFF
TRBJ1-5 | TRBV6-2/TRBV6-3 | - | CASSSTGTNQPQHF
TRBJ2-5 | TRBV15 | - | CATSRQDKGRTETQYF
TRBJ1-1 | TRBV10-1 | - | CASSGQGVTEAFF
TRBJ1-3 | TRBV10-3 | - | CASRQELGGNTIYF
TRBJ1-2 | TRBV27 | - | CASSLKTAAYGYTF
TRBJ2-7 | TRBV7-3 | few | CASSLTAAYEQYF
TRBJ1-2 | TRBV7-9 | few | CASSRTGNYGYTF
TRBJ2-3 | TRBV9 | - | CASSHSGEYTDTQYF
TRBJ2-2 | TRBV5-6 | - | CASSPYSGASPGELFF
TRBJ2-2 | TRBV28 | - | CASSTPFRRGTGELFF
TRBJ1-2 | TRBV28 | - | CASRTGQGASGYTF
TRBJ1-4 | TRBV28 | once | CASSFRTSEKLFF
TRBJ1-4 | TRBV6-6 | - | CASSYSRTGSEKLFF
TRBJ2-2 | TRBV6-2/TRBV6-3 | - | CASSPLAGENTGELFF
TRBJ1-2 | TRBV11-2 | - | CASSLGQGTGYTF
TRBJ1-2 | TRBV14 | once | CASSPGDYGYTF
TRBJ2-3 | TRBV27 | - | CASTSAGGKKVPDTQYF